This T cell receptor beta chain was sequenced during a study of CD8+ T cells in alopecia areata (dated 2018 in TCRdb). Notes on the research overall: The treated patients took part in an open-label pilot trial in which moderate-to-severe alopecia areata was treated with oral tofacitinib at 5 to 10 mg twice daily. The SALT score, which quantifies the percentage of affected scalp surface area, was used to measure disease severity in treated patients. Tofacitinib-treated patients had biopsies at baseline and at 4 and 24 weeks of treatment, with a later scalp biopsy in several patients. In humans, TCRbeta sequencing was performed on scalp tissue and on sorted CD4+ and CD8+ peripheral blood T cells from healthy controls and from patients with patchy or totalis/universalis alopecia areata. High-throughput TCRbeta sequencing was used to examine T cell clonal expansion in alopecia areata in both the C3H/HeJ mouse model and human patients. RNA was obtained with the PAXgene miRNA kit for fixed scalp, the miRNeasy kit for PBMCs, and the RNeasy kit for mouse skin. TCRbeta CDR3 regions were amplified by immunoSEQ multiplex PCR with 35 Vbeta forward and 13 Jbeta reverse primers. Patients stayed on tofacitinib for 6 to 18 months and then had 6 months of follow-up off drug so that delayed response and recurrence could be assessed. Clonality in the scalp was compared among normal scalp (n=4), patchy alopecia areata scalp (n=8), and alopecia totalis/universalis scalp (n=8). Study-wide conclusions, independent of this receptor: Compared with normal scalp, lesional scalp had higher clonality and more expanded CD8+ clones, particularly in alopecia totalis/universalis, a pattern that suggests antigenic drive. During tofacitinib treatment, many expanded lesional clones remained in scalp and blood, and this persistence may partly explain relapse after treatment is stopped. Resident alphabeta T cells in normal human skin are also sequenced, complicating scalp TCR repertoire analysis, unlike mouse skin dominated by gammadelta T cells. Because the treated cohort was small and had only one nonresponder, larger studies are needed to examine links between baseline CD8+ expansion and response. Scalp clonality and the number of expanded CD8+ clones among the top 100 scalp clones were significantly decreased by tofacitinib. TCR sequences shared between patients were less clear than in mice, possibly partly because of HLA diversity in the patient population.

The time point label on this specimen signifies: 20 to 30 weeks on oral tofacitinib. The sample's treatment or condition label is to be understood as: oral pan-JAK inhibitor, 5-10 mg twice daily. Lesional scalp punch biopsies and peripheral blood were collected from alopecia areata patients. PBMCs were isolated by density centrifugation and stained for CD3, CD4 and CD8, and CD4+ and CD8+ T cells were sorted on a FACSAria. The germline V gene specifies SGHRS as CDR1 and YFSETQ as CDR2. CDR3 length: 15 amino acids, cysteine to phenylalanine. Just the 45-base CDR3 DNA is kept, in frame starting at base 1. The junction shows trimming of 2 bases on V and 0 bases on J, plus 6 bases between the germline ends. A note on this clone: It lacks a known antigen. One base away there is no much larger clone; base qualities are not given.

The library relied on the immunoSEQ multiplex PCR assay. RNA was extracted from all samples and reverse transcribed into cDNA, which served as template for TCR sequencing. First-strand cDNA was synthesized with SuperScript III using a 2:1 mix of oligo-dT and random hexamers. A synthetic immune receptor repertoire was used to measure amplification bias, and any remaining bias was corrected computationally. On the study's bioinformatics: After raw reads were preprocessed to remove errors, the CDR3 was defined following IMGT conventions as running from the conserved cysteine to phenylalanine. Clonality was computed as 1 minus the Shannon entropy, with the entropy normalized by log2 of the number of productive unique TCRs. Whether each scalp clone was CD4 or CD8 was inferred by checking scalp TCRbeta sequences against the CD4 and CD8 repertoires from sorted blood. The source is immuneACCESS, and TCRdb retained only in-frame sequences with V and J called. Part of the clones is not carried over; for the studies checked, unresolved V genes explain less than half of this, and the remainder is unexplained. V and J calls and clone size follow that table, whereas D and trimming were derived from the DNA. The sample yields about 120,000 clones; 50% to 65% were counted once. Of the sample, about 3.7% falls within the top ten clones.

The sequencing here drew on CD4+ T cells sorted from blood, taken at week 24, from a patient treated with tofacitinib. The chain uses TRBV5-1 and TRBJ2-6; a confident D gene designation cannot be given. This sequence was found in a human donor with alopecia areata. The base sequence is TGCGCCAGCAGCTTATCGATCTCTGGGGCCAACGTCCTGACTTTC. The translation is CASSLSISGANVLTF.